Listed here are 16 T cell receptor beta chains from one sample, sequenced in a study of blood T cell repertoires in COVID-19. Profiled with immunoSEQ multiplex PCR; TCRdb holds only in-frame clones, not every one. The sample lists approximately 140,000 clones, 70% to 90% seen once, with roughly 2.3% in the top ten. Sequenced: PBMCs or T cells enriched from blood (not recorded which). The origin of the receptors is a woman aged 50 to 60 who had recovered from COVID-19.

V is TRBV19 and J is TRBJ1-2; D gene ambiguous. This CDR3 contains 15 residues. V shed 0 bases and J shed 8 bases, with 16 bases lying between them. The germline gives CDR1 LNHDA, CDR2 SQIVND (reference sequence). DNA for the CDR3: TGTGCCAGTAGTATAGATTCGAACAGCCGCACCGGCTACACCTTC. This gives the protein CASSIDSNSRTGYTF. Complete variable domain (other parts from reference TRBV19 and TRBJ1-2): DGGITQSPKYLFRKEGQNVTLSCEQNLNHDAMYWYRQDPGQGLRLIYYSQIVNDFQKGDIAEGYSVSREKKESFPLTVTSAQKNPTAFYLCASSIDSNSRTGYTFGSGTRLTVV.

The chain joins TRBV19 to TRBJ1-1, with D unresolved. This CDR3 comprises 13 residues. Looked up from germline, CDR1 is LNHDA and CDR2 is SQIVND (reference sequence). Trimming removed 3 bases at V and 0 bases at J, with 5 bases between. DNA for the CDR3: TGTGCCAGTAGTATTAACATGAACACTGAAGCTTTCTTT. The encoded protein is CASSINMNTEAFF. The full variable domain, in which reference TRBV19 and TRBJ1-1 provide the parts outside the CDR3, is DGGITQSPKYLFRKEGQNVTLSCEQNLNHDAMYWYRQDPGQGLRLIYYSQIVNDFQKGDIAEGYSVSREKKESFPLTVTSAQKNPTAFYLCASSINMNTEAFFGQGTRLTVV.

The DNA of the CDR3 is TGTGCCAGCAGTTATTCGACAGCCCCGAACACCGGGGAGCTGTTTTTT. It yields the protein CASSYSTAPNTGELFF. The chain couples TRBV27 to TRBJ2-2, with D perhaps TRBD1 (5 bases). The CDR3 runs to 16 residues. CDR1 and CDR2 (germline): MNHEY, SMNVEV (reference sequence). Trimming cost V 4 bases and J 0 bases, with 12 bases left between them.

This chain connects TRBV30 to TRBJ1-1, with TRBD1 as a possible D gene (5 bases). There are 12 residues in the CDR3. Germline CDR1 is GTSNPN and CDR2 is SVGIG (reference sequence). V was cut by 5 bases and J by 2 bases, with 9 bases left in between. CDR3 amino acids: CAWEQANTEAFF. The DNA of the CDR3 is TGTGCCTGGGAACAGGCAAACACTGAAGCTTTCTTT.

This chain connects TRBV7-2 to TRBJ2-1, with D tentatively TRBD2 (6 bases). The CDR3 spans 15 residues. V was cut by 5 bases and J by 4 bases, with 15 bases left in between. Per germline, CDR1 SGHTA and CDR2 FQGNSA. The chain's CDR3 is CASSPRDSEYNEQFF. The CDR3 DNA reads as TGTGCCAGCAGCCCCCGGGACTCCGAGTACAATGAGCAGTTCTTC.

V gene TRBV5-5 combines with J gene TRBJ2-7, with D perhaps TRBD1 (6 bases). The germline gives CDR1 SGHKS, CDR2 YYEKEE (reference sequence). CDR3 length equals 15 residues. V lost 2 bases and J lost 1, with 13 bases in between. CDR3 sequence: CASSLLQGWSYEQYF. CDR3 DNA: TGTGCCAGCAGCTTACTACAGGGATGGTCCTACGAGCAGTACTTC.

This clone was seen a single time. V and J are TRBV6-2 or TRBV6-3 and TRBJ2-7, with D possibly TRBD1 on 5 matching bases. Germline values: CDR1 MNHEY, CDR2 SVGEGT. V was pared by 5 bases and J by 2 bases, with 13 bases between. This CDR3 contains 14 residues. Written as DNA, the CDR3 is TGTGCCAGCAGTCCCGCCGACAGACCCTACGAGCAGTACTTC. This encodes CASSPADRPYEQYF.

CDR3: CASSQGTSGVFGETQYF. The CDR3 DNA follows: TGTGCCAGCAGCCAAGGGACTAGCGGGGTTTTTGGAGAGACCCAGTACTTC. The chain recombines TRBV5-4 with TRBJ2-5; 13 nucleotides line up with TRBD2. Germline CDR1 SGHNT, CDR2 YYREEE (reference sequence). J lost 4 bases, V lost 4 bases, and 10 bases had no gene match. The CDR3 loop spans 17 amino acids. Based on the CDR3 plus reference TRBV5-4 and TRBJ2-5, the full variable domain is ETGVTQSPTHLIKTRGQQVTLRCSSQSGHNTVSWYQQALGQGPQFIFQYYREEENGRGNFPPRFSGLQFPNYSSELNVNALELDDSALYLCASSQGTSGVFGETQYFGPGTRLLVL.

The chain uses TRBV25-1 and TRBJ1-1, with D perhaps matching TRBD1 (5 bases). Germline V gives CDR1 MGHDK, CDR2 SYGVNS. This CDR3 comprises 14 residues. Trimming cost V 6 bases and J 5 bases, with 16 bases left between them. CDR3 DNA sequence: TGTGCCAGCAGCCAGGATGGAGGGGTTACTGAAGCTTTCTTT. This gives the protein CASSQDGGVTEAFF. The full variable domain, completed using reference TRBV25-1 and TRBJ1-1, is EADIYQTPRYLVIGTGKKITLECSQTMGHDKMYWYQQDPGMELHLIHYSYGVNSTEKGDLSSESTVSRIRTEHFPLTLESARPSHTSQYLCASSQDGGVTEAFFGQGTRLTVV.

The rearrangement links TRBV5-1 to TRBJ2-2; 8 bases fit TRBD1. J lost 6 bases, V lost 6 bases, and 10 bases had no gene match. This CDR3 contains 15 residues. CDR1 is SGHRS and CDR2 is YFSETQ in the germline V gene. CDR3 DNA sequence: TGCGCCAGCAATTGGCAGGACAGGGTCCCCGGGGAGCTGTTTTTT. This sequence encodes CASNWQDRVPGELFF.

This clone appeared a few times. CDR3 protein: CARSLGRWQSPGTDTQYF. CDR3 DNA: TGTGCCAGAAGCCTAGGCCGGTGGCAGTCTCCCGGCACAGATACGCAGTATTTT. The chain links TRBV5-3 to TRBJ2-3; no clear D gene. TRBV5-3 counts as an open reading frame of uncertain function. This CDR3 has 18 residues. V was cut by 4 bases and J by 1 base, with 22 bases left in between.

The V and J genes are TRBV5-1 and TRBJ1-2, with D unresolved. The CDR3 is made up of 14 amino acids. The germline V gene has CDR1 SGHRS and CDR2 YFSETQ. V was clipped by 0 bases and J by 6 bases, with 12 bases between them. The CDR3 loop is CASSLVGGKDGYTF. CDR3 nucleotide sequence: TGCGCCAGCAGCTTGGTAGGAGGAAAGGATGGCTACACCTTC.

The rearrangement uses TRBV7-9 and TRBJ1-1; tentative D call: TRBD1 (5 bases). This CDR3 region has 13 residues. CDR1 and CDR2 from the germline V gene are SEHNR and FQNEAQ (reference sequence). V was cut by 6 bases and J by 1 base, with 9 bases left in between. DNA of the CDR3: TGTGCCAGCAGGATACAGGAGAACACTGAAGCTTTCTTT. Protein sequence: CASRIQENTEAFF.

This chain joins TRBV2 and TRBJ1-2, with 7 nucleotides matching TRBD1. Germline V gene sequence: CDR1 SNHLY, CDR2 FYNNEI. This CDR3 region has 14 residues. J lost 3 bases, V lost 7 bases, and 8 bases had no gene match. The CDR3 sequence: CASNRGQTYYGYTF. Here the CDR3 DNA reads TGTGCCAGCAACAGGGGACAGACCTACTATGGCTACACCTTC.

The rearrangement links TRBV7-8 to TRBJ1-1; D unresolved. In germline, CDR1 is SGHVS, CDR2 FQNEAQ. V gave up 3 bases and J gave up 0 bases, with 8 bases separating them. CDR3 size: 14 residues. CDR3 in amino acids: CASSLRNMNTEAFF. CDR3 sequence (DNA): TGTGCCAGCAGCTTGCGGAATATGAACACTGAAGCTTTCTTT.

The V gene is TRBV5-1, the J gene TRBJ1-2, with no clear D. Germline V lookup: CDR1 SGHRS, CDR2 YFSETQ. The CDR3 totals 15 residues. Between the trimmed V and J ends, which lost 0 bases and 8 bases, there was a span of 17 bases. CDR3 protein: CASSLAHNRDIGYTF. DNA of the CDR3: TGCGCCAGCAGCTTGGCTCATAATCGAGACATCGGCTACACCTTC.